Sequencing of this T cell receptor (beta chain) was carried out in a study of sequential checkpoint blockade in melanoma. Whole-study context: Patients were randomized 1:1 to nivolumab-then-ipilimumab or ipilimumab-then-nivolumab first-line.

As for treatment: randomized to nivolumab then ipilimumab (arm A) or the reverse (arm B). From thawed PBMCs, live CD3+CD8+ cells negative for CD19 and CD56 were sorted. Repertoires were generated with immunoSEQ multiplex PCR, while TCRdb's copy carries only in-frame clones and drops some. Among 15,000 to 20,000 clones listed, about 70% were seen once. The clonotype comes from a human donor with melanoma. The sample here was CD8+ T cells sorted from blood (inferred from file names), taken from a patient given nivolumab and ipilimumab in sequence.

The CDR3 bases are TGCGCCAGCAGCTTCGACACAGGGCTGGATGGCTACACCTTC. Its translation is CASSFDTGLDGYTF. The rearrangement uses TRBV5-1 and TRBJ1-2; D might be TRBD1 (6 bases). This CDR3 has 14 residues. With 2 bases removed from V and 6 bases from J, the gap between germline ends came to 14 bases. The germline V gene encodes CDR1 SGHRS and CDR2 YFSETQ.